The 10 T cell receptor beta chains below come from one sample, sequenced in a study of cytomegalovirus exposure and HLA in healthy donors. The PCR made use of 60 Vbeta and 13 Jbeta primers. Method: immunoSEQ multiplex PCR; TCRdb's copy keeps in-frame clones and lacks some. The profile covers 150,000 to 200,000 clones, with around 81% appearing a single time and roughly 0.99% taken by the ten largest. The source material was PBMCs. The source is a woman in her forties in good health and CMV-seronegative.

This sequence joins TRBV10-3 and TRBJ2-3; TRBD2 agrees at 9 bases. Germline assignment: CDR1 ENHRY and CDR2 SYGVKD. The V gene end was trimmed by 3 bases and the J gene end by 3 bases; junction bases not matched to a gene: 7. This CDR3 contains 16 residues. The CDR3 DNA reads as TGTGCCATCAGTGACTTCGGCGGGAGGGGAACAGATACGCAGTATTTT. Amino acids: CAISDFGGRGTDTQYF.

V is TRBV30 and J is TRBJ1-5; unclear D gene. V was shortened by 1 base and J by 3 bases, with 7 bases between the two germline ends. This CDR3 has 13 residues. Germline lookup yields CDR1 GTSNPN and CDR2 SVGIG (reference sequence). This chain's CDR3 is CAWSAGDNQPQHF. The CDR3 DNA sequence: TGTGCCTGGAGTGCCGGAGACAATCAGCCCCAGCATTTT.

The CDR3 region has the DNA TGTGCCAGCAGTGAAGCGTCTGCGGGGGGGGACATTCAGTACTTC. Its translation is CASSEASAGGDIQYF. This chain links TRBV6-1 with TRBJ2-4, with 9 bases fitting TRBD2. There are 15 residues in the CDR3. Germline V gives CDR1 MNHNS, CDR2 SASEGT. V shed 0 bases and J 8 bases; nucleotides not matched to a gene: 5.

This clone has only a few counts. This chain uses TRBV10-3 with TRBJ2-1, with 9 bases aligning to TRBD2. Germline V lookup: CDR1 ENHRY, CDR2 SYGVKD. J was trimmed by 5 bases and V by 4 bases; bases with no gene match: 3. The CDR3 covers 14 residues. The CDR3 DNA reads TGTGCCATCAGTGCGGCTAGCGGGGACAATGAGCAGTTCTTC. Amino acids: CAISAASGDNEQFF.

The chain is built from TRBV18 and TRBJ1-2; perhaps TRBD1 as D (6 bases). The V gene's germline CDR1 is KGHSH and CDR2 LQKENI. Trimming cost V 0 bases and J 3 bases, with 8 bases left between them. This CDR3 comprises 14 residues. The CDR3 here is CASSPPGGDYGYTF. In nucleotides, the CDR3 is TGTGCCAGCTCACCACCAGGGGGTGACTATGGCTACACCTTC. The whole variable domain, filled in from reference TRBV18 and TRBJ1-2, reads NAGVMQNPRHLVRRRGQEARLRCSPMKGHSHVYWYRQLPEEGLKFMVYLQKENIIDESGMPKERFSAEFPKEGPSILRIQQVVRGDSAAYFCASSPPGGDYGYTFGSGTRLTVV.

This clone was found once. J is TRBJ2-7 and V is TRBV27, with TRBD1 identical over 10 bases. V lost 10 bases and J lost 5; bases outside the gene matches: 8. Germline V gene sequence: CDR1 MNHEY, CDR2 SMNVEV (reference sequence). The CDR3 is 13 amino acids. Written as DNA, the CDR3 is TGTGCCACCGGGACAGGGGAACGGAACGAGCAGTACTTC. It is translated as CATGTGERNEQYF.

The chain combines TRBV5-1 with TRBJ1-1; 7 bases align to TRBD1. V shed 4 bases, J shed 4 bases, and the junction held 10 bases outside the gene matches. CDR1 is SGHRS and CDR2 is YFSETQ in the germline V gene. The CDR3 totals 15 residues. CDR3 nucleotides: TGCGCCAGCAGCCCAAATCAGGGGGGAGTCACTGAAGCTTTCTTT. Protein: CASSPNQGGVTEAFF.

This chain links TRBV11-1 with TRBJ1-1, with D unclear. The germline V gene has CDR1 SGHAT and CDR2 FQDESV (reference sequence). V shed 9 bases and J shed 3 bases, with 20 bases lying between them. The length of the CDR3 is 15 residues. The CDR3 sequence: CARSPGGDTDTEAFF. CDR3 bases: TGTGCCAGATCCCCCGGCGGGGATACGGACACTGAAGCTTTCTTT.

The chain is built from TRBV7-3 and TRBJ2-5; 10 bases match TRBD1. The germline gives CDR1 SGHTA, CDR2 FQGTGA. The CDR3 runs 14 residues. Unmatched junction bases numbered 8, after V lost 6 bases and J lost 7 bases. The CDR3 sequence is CASSYDRGLGTQYF. The CDR3 coding sequence is TGTGCCAGCAGTTATGACAGGGGGCTGGGGACCCAGTACTTC. The variable domain in full, completed from reference TRBV7-3 and TRBJ2-5, reads GAGVSQTPSNKVTEKGKYVELRCDPISGHTALYWYRQSLGQGPEFLIYFQGTGAADDSGLPNDRFFAVRPEGSVSTLKIQRTERGDSAVYLCASSYDRGLGTQYFGPGTRLLVL.

V usage is TRBV2 and J usage is TRBJ2-2; 9 bases are shared with TRBD1. Trimming took 6 bases from V and 1 from J; bases not matched to a gene: 9. CDR1 is SNHLY and CDR2 is FYNNEI in the germline V gene. The CDR3 consists of 17 residues. The CDR3 DNA follows: TGTGCCAGCAGGCCTCCGACAGGGGGACGGAACACCGGGGAGCTGTTTTTT. This codes for CASRPPTGGRNTGELFF.